The text below deals with one T cell receptor (beta chain). The data originate from a study of CD8 T cells in Susac syndrome. The RNA input was about 0.5 to 1 ug, and it was reverse transcribed with random hexamers. Amplification of TCR beta CDR3 spanned 54 Vbeta and 13 Jbeta via immunoSEQ multiplex PCR. MiXCR, applied by TCRdb to the immunoSEQ multiplex PCR reads, yields one record per CDR3 protein. Of 150,000 to 250,000 distinct CDR3 sequences listed, more than 90% were seen once; the top ten hold about 0.087%. The CDR3 runs 15 residues. The germline V gene has CDR1 DFQATT and CDR2 SNEGSKA (reference sequence). Trimming stripped 3 bases from V and 0 bases from J, with 12 bases between.

The sample comprised CD4+ T cells from PBMCs. The gene calls are TRBV20-1 and TRBJ2-1, with D perhaps TRBD2 (6 bases). This TCR came from a human donor with multiple sclerosis. CDR3 protein: CSASPFGSSYNEQFF. CDR3 nucleotide sequence: TGCAGTGCTAGCCCGTTCGGGAGCTCCTACAATGAGCAGTTCTTC.